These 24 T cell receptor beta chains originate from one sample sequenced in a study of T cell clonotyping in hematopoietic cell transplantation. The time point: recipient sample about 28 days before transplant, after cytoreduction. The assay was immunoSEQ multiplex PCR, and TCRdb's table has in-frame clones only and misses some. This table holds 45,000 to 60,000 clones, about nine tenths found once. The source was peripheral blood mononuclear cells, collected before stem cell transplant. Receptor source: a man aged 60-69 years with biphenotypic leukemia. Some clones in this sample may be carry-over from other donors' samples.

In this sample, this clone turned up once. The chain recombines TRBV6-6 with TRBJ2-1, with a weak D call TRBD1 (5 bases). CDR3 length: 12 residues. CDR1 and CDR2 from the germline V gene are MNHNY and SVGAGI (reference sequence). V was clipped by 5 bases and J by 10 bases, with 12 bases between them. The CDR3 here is CASSPQPGEQFF. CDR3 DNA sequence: TGTGCCAGCAGTCCTCAGCCAGGGGAGCAGTTCTTC.

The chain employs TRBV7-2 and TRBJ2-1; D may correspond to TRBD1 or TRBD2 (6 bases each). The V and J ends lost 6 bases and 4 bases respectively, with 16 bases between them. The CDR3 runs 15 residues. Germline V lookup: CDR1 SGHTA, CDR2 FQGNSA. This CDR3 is CASRRGAGVYNEQFF. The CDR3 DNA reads TGTGCCAGCAGAAGGGGGGCAGGGGTTTACAATGAGCAGTTCTTC.

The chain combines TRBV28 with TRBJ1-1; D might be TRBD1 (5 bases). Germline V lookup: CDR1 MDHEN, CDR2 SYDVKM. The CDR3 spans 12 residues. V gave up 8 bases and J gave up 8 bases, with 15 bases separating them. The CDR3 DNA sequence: TGTGCCAGCTCCTCCCGGGGGGTCGAAGCTTTCTTT. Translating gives CASSSRGVEAFF.

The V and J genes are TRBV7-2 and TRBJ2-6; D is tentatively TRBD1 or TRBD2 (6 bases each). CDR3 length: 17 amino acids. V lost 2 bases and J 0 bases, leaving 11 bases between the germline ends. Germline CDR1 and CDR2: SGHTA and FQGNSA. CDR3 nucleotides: TGTGCCAGCAGCTTAAGGGCGGGACACTCTGGGGCCAACGTCCTGACTTTC. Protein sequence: CASSLRAGHSGANVLTF.

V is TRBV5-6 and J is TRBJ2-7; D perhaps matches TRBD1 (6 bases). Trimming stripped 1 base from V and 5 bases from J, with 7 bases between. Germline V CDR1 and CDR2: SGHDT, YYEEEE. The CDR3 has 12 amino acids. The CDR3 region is CASSLTGNEQYF. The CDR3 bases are TGTGCCAGCAGCTTGACAGGGAACGAGCAGTACTTC.

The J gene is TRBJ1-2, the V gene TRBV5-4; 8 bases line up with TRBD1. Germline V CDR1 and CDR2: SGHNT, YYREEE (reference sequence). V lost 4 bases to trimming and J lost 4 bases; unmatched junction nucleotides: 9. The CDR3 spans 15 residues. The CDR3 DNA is TGTGCCAGCAGCCCCCTGGACAGGGCGGCCTATGGCTACACCTTC. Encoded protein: CASSPLDRAAYGYTF.

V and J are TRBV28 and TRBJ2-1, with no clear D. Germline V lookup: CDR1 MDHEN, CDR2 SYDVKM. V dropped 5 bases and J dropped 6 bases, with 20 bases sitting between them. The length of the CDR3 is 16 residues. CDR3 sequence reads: CASSPGSDVMGNEQFF. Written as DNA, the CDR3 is TGTGCCAGCAGTCCCGGCTCCGACGTCATGGGCAATGAGCAGTTCTTC.

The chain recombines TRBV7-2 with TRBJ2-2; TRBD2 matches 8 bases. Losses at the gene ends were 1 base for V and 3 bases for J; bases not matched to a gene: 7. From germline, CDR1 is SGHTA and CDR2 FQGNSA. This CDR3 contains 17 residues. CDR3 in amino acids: CASSLGIAGTYTGELFF. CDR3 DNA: TGTGCCAGCAGCTTAGGAATAGCGGGAACGTACACCGGGGAGCTGTTTTTT.

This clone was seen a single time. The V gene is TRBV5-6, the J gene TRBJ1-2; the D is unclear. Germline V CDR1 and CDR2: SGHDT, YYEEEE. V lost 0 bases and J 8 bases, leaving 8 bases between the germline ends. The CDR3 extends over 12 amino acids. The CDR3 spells CASSLGNRGYTF. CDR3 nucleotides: TGTGCCAGCAGCTTGGGAAATCGAGGCTACACCTTC.

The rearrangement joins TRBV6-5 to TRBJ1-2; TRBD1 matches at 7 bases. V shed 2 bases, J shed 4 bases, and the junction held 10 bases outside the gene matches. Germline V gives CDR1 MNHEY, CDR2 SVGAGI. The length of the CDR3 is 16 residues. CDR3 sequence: CASSYTNLDRFYGYTF. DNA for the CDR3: TGTGCCAGCAGTTACACCAATCTGGACAGGTTCTATGGCTACACCTTC.

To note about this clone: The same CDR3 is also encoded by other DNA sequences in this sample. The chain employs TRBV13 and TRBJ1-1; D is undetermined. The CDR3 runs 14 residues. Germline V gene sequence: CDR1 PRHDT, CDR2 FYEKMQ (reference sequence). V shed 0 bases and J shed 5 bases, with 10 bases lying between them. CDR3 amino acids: CASSLGPGRTEAFF. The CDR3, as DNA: TGTGCCAGCAGCTTAGGTCCGGGAAGGACTGAAGCTTTCTTT.

As DNA, the CDR3 is TGTGCCAGCAGTGAAGCACTAGGGGATGGTCAGCCCCAGCATTTT. Encoded protein: CASSEALGDGQPQHF. The chain is built from TRBV6-1 and TRBJ1-5, with D tentatively TRBD1 (5 bases). This CDR3 region has 15 residues. The V end was cut by 0 bases, the J end by 6 bases, with 12 bases between. The germline CDR1 and CDR2 sequences are MNHNS and SASEGT.

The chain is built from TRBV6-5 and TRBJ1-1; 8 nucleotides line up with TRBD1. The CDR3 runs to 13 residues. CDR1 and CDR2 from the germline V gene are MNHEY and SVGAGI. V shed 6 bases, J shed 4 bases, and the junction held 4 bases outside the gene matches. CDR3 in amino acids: CASRRDRGTEAFF. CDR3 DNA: TGTGCCAGCAGACGTGACAGGGGCACTGAAGCTTTCTTT.

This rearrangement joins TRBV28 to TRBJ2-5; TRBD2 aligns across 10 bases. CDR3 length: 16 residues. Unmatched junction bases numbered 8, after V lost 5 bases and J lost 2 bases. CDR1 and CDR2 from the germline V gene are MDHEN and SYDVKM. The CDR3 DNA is TGTGCCAGCAGTGCCCCTAGCGGGAGCGGACAAGAGACCCAGTACTTC. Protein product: CASSAPSGSGQETQYF.

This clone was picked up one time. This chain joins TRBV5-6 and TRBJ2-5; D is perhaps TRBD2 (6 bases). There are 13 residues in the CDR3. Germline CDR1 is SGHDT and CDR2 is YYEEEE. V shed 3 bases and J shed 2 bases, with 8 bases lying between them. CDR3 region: CASSYGSQETQYF. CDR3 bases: TGTGCCAGCAGCTACGGGAGTCAAGAGACCCAGTACTTC.

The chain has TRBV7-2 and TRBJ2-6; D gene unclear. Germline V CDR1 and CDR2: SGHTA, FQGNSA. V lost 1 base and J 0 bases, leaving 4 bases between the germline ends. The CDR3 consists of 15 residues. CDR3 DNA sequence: TGTGCCAGCAGCTTAGGGGCCTCTGGGGCCAACGTCCTGACTTTC. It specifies CASSLGASGANVLTF.

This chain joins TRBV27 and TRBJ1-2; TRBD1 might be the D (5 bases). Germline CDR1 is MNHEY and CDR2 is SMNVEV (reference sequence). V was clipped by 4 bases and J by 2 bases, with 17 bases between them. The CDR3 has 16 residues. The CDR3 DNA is TGTGCCAGCAGTTCCTCTCGGGGACGGGAGAACTATGGCTACACCTTC. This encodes CASSSSRGRENYGYTF.

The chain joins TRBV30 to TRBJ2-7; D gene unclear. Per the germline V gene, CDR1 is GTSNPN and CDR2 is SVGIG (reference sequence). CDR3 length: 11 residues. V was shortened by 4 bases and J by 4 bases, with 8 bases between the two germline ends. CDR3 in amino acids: CAWKFEYEQYF. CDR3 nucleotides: TGTGCCTGGAAGTTCGAGTACGAGCAGTACTTC.

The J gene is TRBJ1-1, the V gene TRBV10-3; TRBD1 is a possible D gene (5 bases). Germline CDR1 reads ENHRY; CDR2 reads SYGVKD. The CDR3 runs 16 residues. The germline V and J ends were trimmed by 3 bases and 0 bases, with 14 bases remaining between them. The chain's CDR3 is CAISDLGTPLNTEAFF. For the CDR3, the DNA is TGTGCCATCAGTGATTTAGGGACCCCATTGAACACTGAAGCTTTCTTT.

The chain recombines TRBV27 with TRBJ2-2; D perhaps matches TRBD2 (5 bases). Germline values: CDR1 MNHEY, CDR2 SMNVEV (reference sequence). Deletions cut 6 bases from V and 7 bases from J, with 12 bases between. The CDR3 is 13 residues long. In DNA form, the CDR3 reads TGTGCCAGCAGGAGGGCCACCGTCGGGGAGCTGTTTTTT. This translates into CASRRATVGELFF.

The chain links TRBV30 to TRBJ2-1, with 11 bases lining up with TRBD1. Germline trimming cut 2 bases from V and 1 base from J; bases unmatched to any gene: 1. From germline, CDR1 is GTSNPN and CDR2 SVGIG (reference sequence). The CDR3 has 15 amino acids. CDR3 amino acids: CAWSRDRGSYNEQFF. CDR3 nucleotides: TGTGCCTGGAGTAGGGACAGGGGGTCCTACAATGAGCAGTTCTTC.

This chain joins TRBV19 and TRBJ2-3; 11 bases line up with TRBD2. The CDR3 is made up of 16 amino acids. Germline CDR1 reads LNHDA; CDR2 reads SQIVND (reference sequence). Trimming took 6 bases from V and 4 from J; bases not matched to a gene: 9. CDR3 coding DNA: TGTGCCAGTAGCCCGTTGACTAGCGGGATCCCAGATACGCAGTATTTT. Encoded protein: CASSPLTSGIPDTQYF. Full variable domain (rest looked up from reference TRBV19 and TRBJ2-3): DGGITQSPKYLFRKEGQNVTLSCEQNLNHDAMYWYRQDPGQGLRLIYYSQIVNDFQKGDIAEGYSVSREKKESFPLTVTSAQKNPTAFYLCASSPLTSGIPDTQYFGPGTRLTVL.

This chain's CDR3 is CASSDNSGNTIYF. The CDR3 DNA is TGTGCCAGCAGCGACAACTCTGGAAACACCATATATTTT. The genes are TRBV7-3 and TRBJ1-3, with D hard to call. Per the germline V gene, CDR1 is SGHTA and CDR2 is FQGTGA. V lost 5 bases and J lost 0, with 5 bases in between. The CDR3 consists of 13 residues.

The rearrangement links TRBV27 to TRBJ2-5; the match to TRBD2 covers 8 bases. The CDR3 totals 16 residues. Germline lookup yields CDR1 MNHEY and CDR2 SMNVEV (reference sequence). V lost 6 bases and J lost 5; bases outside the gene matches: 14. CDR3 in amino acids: CASSNGLTSARETQYF. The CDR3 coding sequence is TGTGCCAGCAGCAATGGTCTGACTAGCGCGCGGGAGACCCAGTACTTC.